Each of the 22 T cell receptor beta chains below was sequenced from the same sample in a study of blood T cell repertoires in COVID-19. Using immunoSEQ multiplex PCR, the repertoire was profiled, and TCRdb retains in-frame clones only, with some absent. The data contain about 210,000 clones, approximately 90% of them singletons. Material for sequencing was peripheral blood. The receptors originated from a man between 65 and 80 years old with acute or convalescent COVID-19.

This chain uses TRBV29-1 with TRBJ2-7, with TRBD2 matching over 13 bases. The CDR3 loop spans 16 amino acids. The germline gives CDR1 SQVTM, CDR2 ANQGSEA. V was clipped by 7 bases and J by 1 base; unmatched bases: 10. Here the CDR3 DNA reads TGCAGCGCGGCGGGACTAGCGGGAAGCAGGTCCTACGAGCAGTACTTC. Protein: CSAAGLAGSRSYEQYF.

The chain recombines TRBV2 with TRBJ1-1; D ambiguous. Germline loops: CDR1 SNHLY, CDR2 FYNNEI. The CDR3 extends over 12 amino acids. V lost 9 bases to trimming and J lost 1 base, with 9 bases between them. CDR3: CASGPGNTEAFF. The CDR3 nucleotides are TGTGCCAGTGGCCCGGGGAACACTGAAGCTTTCTTT.

The gene calls are TRBV21-1 and TRBJ2-4; the table gives TRBD1 as D, unverified against the DNA. TRBV21-1 constitutes a pseudogene. The CDR3 sequence is 16 residues long. CDR3 DNA sequence: TGTGCCAGCAGCAAAGCAGTTAGGACAACCAAAAACATTCAGTACTTC. This gives the protein CASSKAVRTTKNIQYF.

A few counts support this clone. The genes are TRBV7-9 and TRBJ2-5, with 12 bases lining up with TRBD2. The V and J ends lost 5 bases and 5 bases, in that order; junction bases with no gene match: 3. In germline, CDR1 is SEHNR, CDR2 FQNEAQ (reference sequence). The CDR3 sequence is 14 residues long. CDR3 in DNA: TGTGCCAGCAGCGCCACTAGCGGGGGGGAGACCCAGTACTTC. As protein: CASSATSGGETQYF.

The chain links TRBV6-6 to TRBJ2-2; 8 bases map to TRBD2. Germline V CDR1 and CDR2: MNHNY, SVGAGI (reference sequence). V was clipped by 11 bases and J by 1 base; unmatched bases: 9. The CDR3 totals 15 residues. The CDR3 sequence is CAVKREYLNTGELFF. The CDR3 bases are TGTGCCGTAAAGCGGGAGTATCTGAACACCGGGGAGCTGTTTTTT.

The rearrangement links TRBV18 to TRBJ1-1; 9 bases fit TRBD1. Germline CDR1 and CDR2: KGHSH and LQKENI. The CDR3 is 15 amino acids. The V gene end was trimmed by 3 bases and the J gene end by 4 bases; junction bases not matched to a gene: 6. As DNA, the CDR3 is TGTGCCAGCTCACCTTTGGGACAGGGATTCACTGAAGCTTTCTTT. It yields the protein CASSPLGQGFTEAFF.

The chain joins TRBV30 to TRBJ2-3; 9 positions match TRBD1. This CDR3 has 13 residues. Unmatched junction bases numbered 2, after V lost 5 bases and J lost 2 bases. Germline-derived CDR1 and CDR2 are GTSNPN and SVGIG (reference sequence). CDR3 nucleotides: TGTGCCTGGGGACAGGGGAACACAGATACGCAGTATTTT. This codes for CAWGQGNTDTQYF.

This chain connects TRBV5-1 to TRBJ1-4, with D uncertain. CDR1 SGHRS and CDR2 YFSETQ come from the germline V gene. The CDR3 has 15 residues. V was pared by 1 base and J by 4 bases, with 11 bases between. The CDR3 loop reads CASSLSRRNNEKLFF. DNA of the CDR3: TGCGCCAGCAGCTTGTCCCGGAGAAATAATGAAAAACTGTTTTTT. The complete variable domain, with remaining parts taken from reference TRBV5-1 and TRBJ1-4, reads KAGVTQTPRYLIKTRGQQVTLSCSPISGHRSVSWYQQTPGQGLQFLFEYFSETQRNKGNFPGRFSGRQFSNSRSEMNVSTLELGDSALYLCASSLSRRNNEKLFFGSGTQLSVL.

V is TRBV30 and J is TRBJ2-6; D unresolved. Between the trimmed V and J ends, which lost 0 bases and 0 bases, there was a span of 6 bases. This CDR3 is 15 amino acids long. Germline loops: CDR1 GTSNPN, CDR2 SVGIG (reference sequence). The CDR3 spells CAWSVGVSGANVLTF. As DNA, the CDR3 is TGTGCCTGGAGTGTAGGAGTCTCTGGGGCCAACGTCCTGACTTTC.

The rearrangement uses TRBV19 and TRBJ2-3, with D possibly TRBD1 on 5 matching bases. V was clipped by 4 bases and J by 0 bases, with 14 bases between them. The CDR3 covers 16 residues. The germline CDR1 and CDR2 sequences are LNHDA and SQIVND (reference sequence). CDR3 protein: CASSKAQGPSTDTQYF. The DNA for the CDR3 is TGTGCCAGTAGTAAAGCCCAGGGCCCTAGCACAGATACGCAGTATTTT.

The chain is built from TRBV19 and TRBJ1-1; 7 nucleotides line up with TRBD1. V lost 5 bases, J lost 4 bases, and 10 bases stayed unmatched. CDR3 length: 15 residues. Germline V gives CDR1 LNHDA, CDR2 SQIVND (reference sequence). CDR3 residues: CASSPQTGYGTEAFF. In DNA, the CDR3 is TGTGCCAGTAGTCCCCAGACAGGGTATGGCACTGAAGCTTTCTTT.

The chain combines TRBV12-3 or TRBV12-4 with TRBJ2-3; D is perhaps TRBD1 (5 bases). V was pared by 1 base and J by 9 bases, with 8 bases between. The CDR3 has 12 residues. For the CDR3, the DNA is TGTGCCAGCAGTTTAGGGGCAGGGACGCAGTATTTT. Translated: CASSLGAGTQYF.

V is TRBV5-1 and J is TRBJ2-1; 13 nucleotides align to TRBD2. The CDR3 length is 18 residues. Trimming took 3 bases from V and 9 from J; bases not matched to a gene: 15. CDR1 SGHRS and CDR2 YFSETQ come from the germline V gene. Here the CDR3 DNA reads TGCGCCAGCAGCTGGGGACGGGGTGGACTAGCGGGAGTCCTTGAGCAGTTCTTC. Amino acid sequence: CASSWGRGGLAGVLEQFF.

The chain couples TRBV20-1 to TRBJ2-1; D perhaps matches TRBD1 (6 bases). The length of the CDR3 is 11 residues. V dropped 5 bases and J dropped 11 bases, with 13 bases sitting between them. Germline assignment: CDR1 DFQATT and CDR2 SNEGSKA (reference sequence). The chain's CDR3 is CSALRQVQQFF. DNA of the CDR3: TGCAGTGCTCTCCGACAGGTGCAGCAGTTCTTC.

J is TRBJ2-1 and V is TRBV2, with 11 bases aligning to TRBD2. The CDR3 has 13 residues. J was trimmed by 5 bases and V by 10 bases; bases with no gene match: 4. Germline-derived CDR1 and CDR2 are SNHLY and FYNNEI. The CDR3 nucleotides are TGTGCCACCCGACTAGCGGGAAACAATGAGCAGTTCTTC. This codes for CATRLAGNNEQFF.

CDR3 nucleotide sequence: TGTGCCAGCAGCTCAACGGGGCTAGCTAGCGGCACGCAGTATTTT. It yields the protein CASSSTGLASGTQYF. The rearrangement uses TRBV13 and TRBJ2-3, with 7 positions matching TRBD2. The CDR3 runs to 15 residues. Trimming at V came to 4 bases and at J to 9 bases, leaving 13 bases not matched to a gene. Germline V lookup: CDR1 PRHDT, CDR2 FYEKMQ (reference sequence).

This clone was counted once. J is TRBJ2-7 and V is TRBV5-1; D ambiguous. The V gene's germline CDR1 is SGHRS and CDR2 YFSETQ. Deletions cut 1 base from V and 3 bases from J, with 11 bases between. This CDR3 is 14 amino acids long. In DNA form, the CDR3 reads TGCGCCAGCAGCTTGAGTAGTTCCCTCTACGAGCAGTACTTC. This gives the protein CASSLSSSLYEQYF.

The chain uses TRBV14 and TRBJ2-5; D is ambiguous. Looked up from germline, CDR1 is SGHDN and CDR2 is FVKESK. The CDR3 contains 16 residues. The V end lost 0 bases, the J end lost 0 bases, and 11 bases lay between the germline ends. CDR3 bases: TGTGCCAGCAGCCAAGATCAGACACCGTACCAAGAGACCCAGTACTTC. Protein sequence: CASSQDQTPYQETQYF.

The V and J genes are TRBV7-2 and TRBJ2-2; D call uncertain. V was clipped by 2 bases and J by 4 bases, with 11 bases between them. The CDR3 is 15 amino acids. CDR1 and CDR2 from the germline V gene are SGHTA and FQGNSA. CDR3 bases: TGTGCCAGCAGCTTATTGGCCCATCCCACCGGGGAGCTGTTTTTT. Its translation is CASSLLAHPTGELFF. The full variable domain, with the rest looked up from reference TRBV7-2 and TRBJ2-2, is GAGVSQSPSNKVTEKGKDVELRCDPISGHTALYWYRQSLGQGLEFLIYFQGNSAPDKSGLPSDRFSAERTGGSVSTLTIQRTQQEDSAVYLCASSLLAHPTGELFFGEGSRLTVL.

V usage is TRBV30 and J usage is TRBJ1-1, with D possibly being TRBD1 (5 bases). There are 13 residues in the CDR3. V was cut by 2 bases and J by 9 bases, with 16 bases left in between. CDR1 is GTSNPN, CDR2 SVGIG, per germline (reference sequence). The CDR3 reads CAWSSLRQTKAFF. The CDR3 bases are TGTGCCTGGAGTAGTTTAAGACAGACAAAAGCTTTCTTT.

The V and J genes are TRBV3-1 (or the pseudogene TRBV3-2) and TRBJ1-4; 7 bases match TRBD1. The CDR3 runs 16 residues. V lost 1 base and J lost 8; bases outside the gene matches: 10. CDR1 and CDR2 from the germline V gene are LGHDT and YNNKEL (reference sequence). CDR3: CASSQAGTVGLEKLFF. In DNA form, the CDR3 reads TGTGCCAGCAGCCAAGCCGGGACAGTGGGGCTAGAAAAACTGTTTTTT.

This clone occurred once. The chain couples TRBV5-5 to TRBJ2-7, with 7 nucleotides matching TRBD1. The V gene end was trimmed by 0 bases and the J gene end by 1 base; junction bases not matched to a gene: 13. The CDR3 covers 18 residues. Germline loops: CDR1 SGHKS, CDR2 YYEKEE (reference sequence). The CDR3 protein is CASSLGLRTRGQSYEQYF. In nucleotides, the CDR3 is TGTGCCAGCAGCTTGGGGCTCCGGACAAGGGGGCAATCCTACGAGCAGTACTTC. The variable domain in full, with the rest retrieved from reference TRBV5-5 and TRBJ2-7, is DAGVTQSPTHLIKTRGQQVTLRCSPISGHKSVSWYQQVLGQGPQFIFQYYEKEERGRGNFPDRFSARQFPNYSSELNVNALLLGDSALYLCASSLGLRTRGQSYEQYFGPGTRLTVT.